What follows are 30 T cell receptor beta chains derived from one specimen sequenced in a study of T-cell reconstitution after alpha-beta-depleted transplantation in children. During its preparation, the TCRbeta library received unique molecular identifiers. Each CDR3 protein is one row after TCRdb ran MiXCR on the PCR reads. Of about 590,000 distinct CDR3 sequences listed, 10% to 15% were seen once; the top ten hold about 2%. Sequences were derived from PBMCs, mostly from graft donor cells, sampled 360 days after TCRalphabeta/CD19-depleted stem cell transplant. All receptors come from a male patient younger than 18 who had a stem cell transplant for acute myeloid leukemia, so the T cells may come from the graft donor.

CDR3 region: CASWGGRTYEQYF. The CDR3 DNA sequence: TGTGCCAGTTGGGGGGGCAGAACCTACGAGCAGTACTTC. The gene calls are TRBV6-2 or TRBV6-3 and TRBJ2-7, with D perhaps TRBD2 (7 bases). The CDR3 spans 13 residues. Germline V CDR1 and CDR2: MNHEY, SVGEGT. Trimming removed 9 bases from V and 2 bases from J, with 14 bases in between.

This clonotype was seen repeatedly, ten times or more. The chain is built from TRBV7-9 and TRBJ2-1; TRBD2 might be the D (5 bases). CDR3 length equals 15 residues. V gave up 5 bases and J gave up 0 bases, with 11 bases separating them. From germline, CDR1 is SEHNR and CDR2 FQNEAQ (reference sequence). The CDR3 here is CASSAPAGSYNEQFF. The CDR3 nucleotides are TGTGCCAGCAGCGCCCCTGCGGGCTCCTACAATGAGCAGTTCTTC.

This clonotype has at least ten counts. The chain links TRBV29-1 to TRBJ2-5; unclear D gene. Between the trimmed V and J ends, which lost 7 bases and 5 bases, there was a span of 17 bases. The CDR3 length is 13 residues. Germline CDR1 is SQVTM and CDR2 is ANQGSEA. For the CDR3, the DNA is TGCAGCGCCGAAAGTATCGTGGGGGAGACCCAGTACTTC. As protein: CSAESIVGETQYF.

The gene calls are TRBV5-4 and TRBJ2-7, with D uncertain. Per the germline V gene, CDR1 is SGHNT and CDR2 is YYREEE (reference sequence). Trimming shortened V by 3 bases and J by 3 bases, and 10 bases separated the two germline ends. This CDR3 contains 13 residues. The CDR3 nucleotides are TGTGCCAGCAGCTATGGCAGTCTCTACGAGCAGTACTTC. It is translated as CASSYGSLYEQYF.

This clonotype was counted a few times. The chain combines TRBV18 with TRBJ1-5; 8 positions agree with TRBD1. This CDR3 spans 15 amino acids. CDR1 is KGHSH and CDR2 is LQKENI in the germline V gene. Germline trimming cut 4 bases from V and 7 bases from J; bases unmatched to any gene: 9. For the CDR3, the DNA is TGTGCCAGCTCACTGGACAGGGAAACCCACCAGCCCCAGCATTTT. The encoded protein is CASSLDRETHQPQHF.

This clonotype was recorded at least ten times. The chain combines TRBV27 with TRBJ2-5; 9 bases agree with TRBD1. The CDR3 has 17 amino acids. The trim removed 7 bases at V and 4 bases at J, leaving 16 bases unmatched. Germline-derived CDR1 and CDR2 are MNHEY and SMNVEV (reference sequence). CDR3 sequence: CASTPVDRGLLIETQYF. CDR3 bases: TGTGCCAGCACCCCCGTGGACAGGGGTTTATTAATAGAGACCCAGTACTTC.

This clonotype was picked up a small number of times. The chain joins TRBV5-1 to TRBJ2-7; 7 bases line up with TRBD1. J lost 4 bases, V lost 0 bases, and 7 bases had no gene match. Germline CDR1 reads SGHRS; CDR2 reads YFSETQ. The CDR3 totals 15 residues. This CDR3 reads CASSLGQGHSYEQYF. The CDR3 nucleotides are TGCGCCAGCAGCTTGGGACAGGGACATTCGTACGAGCAGTACTTC.

The chain links TRBV20-1 to TRBJ1-5; D uncertain. There are 13 residues in the CDR3. From germline, CDR1 is DFQATT and CDR2 SNEGSKA (reference sequence). The V gene lost 1 base and the J gene lost 7 bases, with 11 bases spanning the gap. The CDR3 nucleotides are TGCAGTGCTAGAGGCGATGAAACGCAGCCCCAGCATTTT. Protein: CSARGDETQPQHF.

The chain has TRBV12-3 or TRBV12-4 and TRBJ2-1, with D tentatively TRBD1 or TRBD2 (7 bases each). The V and J ends lost 7 bases and 8 bases respectively, with 12 bases between them. The CDR3 consists of 12 residues. CDR3 loop: CASTPGGDEQFF. CDR3 DNA sequence: TGTGCCAGCACCCCAGGGGGGGATGAGCAGTTCTTC.

This clonotype turned up a few times. The rearrangement uses TRBV7-9 and TRBJ2-1; 11 bases are shared with TRBD2. J lost 6 bases, V lost 5 bases, and 6 bases had no gene match. In germline, CDR1 is SEHNR, CDR2 FQNEAQ (reference sequence). This CDR3 contains 15 residues. CDR3 residues: CASSPLAGEINEQFF. DNA of the CDR3: TGTGCCAGCAGCCCACTAGCGGGAGAAATCAATGAGCAGTTCTTC.

This clonotype was observed at least ten times. The chain has TRBV28 and TRBJ2-7, with unresolved D. Trimming removed 3 bases from V and 3 bases from J, with 9 bases in between. The CDR3 spans 13 residues. Germline loops: CDR1 MDHEN, CDR2 SYDVKM. The DNA for the CDR3 is TGTGCCAGCAGTTTGACGGCCCTCTACGAGCAGTACTTC. This codes for CASSLTALYEQYF.

This clonotype was seen a few times. The CDR3 spells CASSLRAGVLYNEQFF. CDR3 nucleotide sequence: TGTGCCAGCTCCCTGAGAGCGGGGGTCCTCTACAATGAGCAGTTCTTC. The chain links TRBV18 to TRBJ2-1, with 8 nucleotides matching TRBD2. There are 16 residues in the CDR3. Germline V gene lookup returns CDR1 KGHSH and CDR2 LQKENI. V shed 6 bases and J 3 bases; nucleotides not matched to a gene: 10. The whole variable domain, remainder taken from reference TRBV18 and TRBJ2-1, is NAGVMQNPRHLVRRRGQEARLRCSPMKGHSHVYWYRQLPEEGLKFMVYLQKENIIDESGMPKERFSAEFPKEGPSILRIQQVVRGDSAAYFCASSLRAGVLYNEQFFGPGTRLTVL.

This clonotype has a count of ten or more. V and J are TRBV9 and TRBJ2-2; 8 bases agree with TRBD1. This CDR3 has 15 residues. Germline CDR1 SGDLS, CDR2 YYNGEE. Unmatched junction bases numbered 5, after V lost 5 bases and J lost 2 bases. The CDR3 sequence: CASRGTGLNTGELFF. The CDR3 nucleotides read TGTGCCAGCAGAGGGACAGGACTTAACACCGGGGAGCTGTTTTTT.

This clonotype appeared many times. This sequence joins TRBV28 and TRBJ2-2; a weak D match, TRBD2 (6 bases). Germline V CDR1 and CDR2: MDHEN, SYDVKM. V was trimmed by 2 bases and J by 11 bases, leaving 9 bases between them. This CDR3 region has 12 residues. For the CDR3, the DNA is TGTGCCAGCAGTTTAGGCGGGATAGAGCTGTTTTTT. It codes for CASSLGGIELFF.

J is TRBJ2-5 and V is TRBV2; D gene ambiguous. This CDR3 has 15 amino acids. Germline CDR1 SNHLY, CDR2 FYNNEI. The V gene lost 3 bases and the J gene lost 2 bases, with 13 bases spanning the gap. Here the CDR3 reads CASSDLGMIQETQYF. The CDR3 nucleotides read TGTGCCAGCAGTGATCTTGGGATGATACAAGAGACCCAGTACTTC.

The V gene is TRBV9, the J gene TRBJ1-5, with D perhaps TRBD1 (6 bases). Per the germline V gene, CDR1 is SGDLS and CDR2 is YYNGEE. The length of the CDR3 is 15 residues. V was pared by 3 bases and J by 0 bases, with 10 bases between. The CDR3 sequence: CASSADSHSNQPQHF. The CDR3 DNA reads as TGTGCCAGCAGCGCGGACAGTCATAGCAATCAGCCCCAGCATTTT.

Comments on this clonotype: A much larger clone differs from this one at a single base, so this may be a read error. This rearrangement joins TRBV28 to TRBJ2-5; TRBD1 matches at 7 bases. V lost 7 bases and J lost 5; bases outside the gene matches: 10. Germline V lookup: CDR1 MDHEN, CDR2 SYDVKM. The CDR3 totals 14 residues. This CDR3 is CASTPGGTRETQYF. The CDR3 DNA is TGTGCCAGCACCCCAGGGGGAACTCGCGAGACCCAGTACTTC.

This clonotype was counted between two and nine times. This chain joins TRBV25-1 and TRBJ2-5; TRBD1 aligns across 10 bases. CDR3 length equals 14 residues. Germline trimming cut 5 bases from V and 7 bases from J; bases unmatched to any gene: 7. Germline V lookup: CDR1 MGHDK, CDR2 SYGVNS. CDR3 protein: CASSSRTGGGTQYF. CDR3 DNA: TGTGCCAGCAGTTCCCGGACAGGGGGAGGGACCCAGTACTTC. The variable domain in full, completed from reference TRBV25-1 and TRBJ2-5, reads EADIYQTPRYLVIGTGKKITLECSQTMGHDKMYWYQQDPGMELHLIHYSYGVNSTEKGDLSSESTVSRIRTEHFPLTLESARPSHTSQYLCASSSRTGGGTQYFGPGTRLLVL.

This clonotype turned up a few times. The chain is built from TRBV29-1 and TRBJ2-1; TRBD1 matches 8 bases. CDR3 length: 12 residues. Germline V gene lookup returns CDR1 SQVTM and CDR2 ANQGSEA. After removal of 5 bases from V and 15 bases from J, the junction contained 12 bases not matched to a gene. CDR3 in amino acids: CSVTNPGQVLFF. CDR3 nucleotides: TGCAGCGTTACTAATCCGGGACAGGTCTTGTTCTTC.

The sample holds many counts of this clonotype. The CDR3 sequence: CATSRSRVADTEAFF. The CDR3 bases are TGTGCCACCAGCAGATCCAGGGTCGCGGACACTGAAGCTTTCTTT. The V call is TRBV15, the J call TRBJ1-1, with D possibly being TRBD1 (5 bases). V dropped 2 bases and J dropped 3 bases, with 13 bases sitting between them. The germline V gene encodes CDR1 LNHNV and CDR2 YYDKDF (reference sequence). The CDR3 sequence is 15 residues long.

The DNA for the CDR3 is TGTGCCAGCAGCCAAGATCTGCTAGCGTACTTTAGGGAGACCCAGTACTTC. Translated: CASSQDLLAYFRETQYF. V gene TRBV4-2 combines with J gene TRBJ2-5; weak D call: TRBD2 (6 bases). The CDR3 contains 17 residues. With 0 bases removed from V and 5 bases from J, the gap between germline ends came to 19 bases. CDR1 and CDR2 from the germline V gene are LGHNA and YNFKEQ.

Only a few counts were recorded for this clonotype. CDR3 DNA sequence: TGCGCCAGCAGCTTGGCCCTAAGCGGGAAAGGCACAGATACGCAGTATTTT. It yields the protein CASSLALSGKGTDTQYF. The chain carries TRBV5-1 and TRBJ2-3; 7 bases line up with TRBD2. Germline CDR1 reads SGHRS; CDR2 reads YFSETQ. V was pared by 0 bases and J by 1 base, with 8 bases of the junction left unmatched. The CDR3 sequence is 17 residues long.

The chain couples TRBV20-1 to TRBJ2-2; 14 bases are shared with TRBD2. The CDR3 length is 13 residues. Germline assignment: CDR1 DFQATT and CDR2 SNEGSKA (reference sequence). V shed 6 bases and J 7 bases; nucleotides not matched to a gene: 1. For the CDR3, the DNA is TGCAGTGCCGGACTAGCGGGAGGCGGGGAGCTGTTTTTT. Protein: CSAGLAGGGELFF.

This chain joins TRBV20-1 and TRBJ2-7, with 9 bases identical to TRBD2. The V and J ends lost 3 bases and 2 bases, in that order; junction bases with no gene match: 8. The germline gives CDR1 DFQATT, CDR2 SNEGSKA (reference sequence). The CDR3 consists of 15 residues. The DNA for the CDR3 is TGCAGTGCTAGGATTTCGGGCGGGAGGGCCTACGAGCAGTACTTC. Its protein is CSARISGGRAYEQYF.

This clonotype was found many times. The chain links TRBV11-2 to TRBJ2-1, with TRBD2 identical over 10 bases. The CDR3 contains 15 residues. The J segment lost 7 bases and the V segment lost 8 bases, leaving 11 bases of the junction unmatched. The germline V gene has CDR1 SGHAT and CDR2 FQNNGV. The CDR3 loop is CASPIAGGPRNEQFF. In DNA, the CDR3 is TGTGCCAGCCCGATAGCGGGAGGCCCGAGGAATGAGCAGTTCTTC.

There are a few counts of this clonotype. This chain joins TRBV3-1 and TRBJ2-7, with 9 bases aligning to TRBD2. V gave up 3 bases and J gave up 1 base; unmatched junction bases: 7. This CDR3 has 16 residues. Germline V gene lookup returns CDR1 LGHDT and CDR2 YNNKEL (reference sequence). CDR3 bases: TGTGCCAGCAGCCACGAATGGGGACTAGCATCCTACGAGCAGTACTTC. This sequence encodes CASSHEWGLASYEQYF.

The chain recombines TRBV11-2 with TRBJ1-1; maybe TRBD1 (6 bases). V was cut by 3 bases and J by 4 bases, with 12 bases left in between. Germline assignment: CDR1 SGHAT and CDR2 FQNNGV. The CDR3 extends over 14 amino acids. CDR3 sequence: CASSFPGEFTEAFF. The CDR3 nucleotides read TGTGCCAGCAGCTTCCCAGGGGAGTTCACTGAAGCTTTCTTT.

The DNA for the CDR3 is TGTGCCAGCAGTTTAGAGGGCAGGGCGTATGGCTACACCTTC. As protein: CASSLEGRAYGYTF. This chain connects TRBV12-3 or TRBV12-4 to TRBJ1-2, with D perhaps matching TRBD1 (5 bases). The CDR3 spans 14 residues. With 1 base removed from V and 5 bases from J, the gap between germline ends came to 11 bases.

This sequence joins TRBV20-1 and TRBJ2-1; 7 bases are shared with TRBD1. J was trimmed by 8 bases and V by 2 bases; bases with no gene match: 12. The CDR3 length is 15 residues. From germline, CDR1 is DFQATT and CDR2 SNEGSKA (reference sequence). In nucleotides, the CDR3 is TGCAGTGCTAGACAGGGACAGCCCAACATCGATGAGCAGTTCTTC. It codes for CSARQGQPNIDEQFF.

The chain uses TRBV4-3 and TRBJ2-2; tentatively, D is TRBD2 (6 bases). Germline lookup yields CDR1 LGHNA and CDR2 YSLEER. V dropped 1 base and J dropped 3 bases, with 12 bases sitting between them. The CDR3 has 16 amino acids. The CDR3 nucleotides are TGCGCCAGCAGCCAAGTGGGGGGAACCCACACCGGGGAGCTGTTTTTT. Its protein product is CASSQVGGTHTGELFF.